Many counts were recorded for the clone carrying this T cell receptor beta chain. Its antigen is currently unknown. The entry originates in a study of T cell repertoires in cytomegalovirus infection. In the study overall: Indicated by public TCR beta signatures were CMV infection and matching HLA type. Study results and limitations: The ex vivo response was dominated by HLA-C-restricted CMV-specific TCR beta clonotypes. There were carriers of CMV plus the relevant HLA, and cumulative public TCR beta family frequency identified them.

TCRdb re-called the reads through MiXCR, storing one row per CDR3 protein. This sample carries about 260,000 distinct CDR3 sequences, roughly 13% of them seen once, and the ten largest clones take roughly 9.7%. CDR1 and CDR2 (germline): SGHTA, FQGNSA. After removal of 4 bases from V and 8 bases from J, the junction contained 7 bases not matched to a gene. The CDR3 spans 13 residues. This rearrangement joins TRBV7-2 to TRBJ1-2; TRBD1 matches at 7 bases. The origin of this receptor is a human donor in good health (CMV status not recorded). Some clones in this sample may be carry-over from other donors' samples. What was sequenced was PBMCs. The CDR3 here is CASSYPTGTGYTF. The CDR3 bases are TGTGCCAGCAGCTACCCGACAGGGACCGGCTACACCTTC.